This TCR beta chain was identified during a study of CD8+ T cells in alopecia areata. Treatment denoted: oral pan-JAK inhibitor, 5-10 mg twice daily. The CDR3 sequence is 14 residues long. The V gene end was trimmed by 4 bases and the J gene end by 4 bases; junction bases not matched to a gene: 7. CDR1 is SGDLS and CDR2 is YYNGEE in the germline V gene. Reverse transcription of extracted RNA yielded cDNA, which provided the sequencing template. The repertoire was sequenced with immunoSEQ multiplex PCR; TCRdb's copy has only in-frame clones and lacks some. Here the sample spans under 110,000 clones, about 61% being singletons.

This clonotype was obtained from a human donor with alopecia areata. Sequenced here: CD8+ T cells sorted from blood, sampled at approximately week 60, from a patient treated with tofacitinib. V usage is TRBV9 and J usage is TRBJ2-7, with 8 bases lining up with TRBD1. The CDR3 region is CASSPAGTGYEQYF. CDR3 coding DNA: TGTGCCAGCAGCCCCGCCGGGACAGGTTACGAGCAGTACTTC.